This is a list of T cell receptor beta chains from one sample in a study of shared clonotypes between healthy human individuals. TCRdb's copy holds only in-frame clones and misses some; the assay was immunoSEQ multiplex PCR. The sample includes over 850,000 clones, more than 75% of them seen just once. Specimen: memory CD4+ T cells from PBMCs. The receptors stem from a man aged 18 to 29 in good health. Some clones in this sample may be carry-over from other donors' samples. CDR3s include the opening cysteine and the closing phenylalanine or tryptophan. D genes are given only for firm matches. Clone size is not always given. Where it is, it says once, few, many or a class for expanded clones.

TRBJ2-7 TRBD1 NA TRBV4-1 TGCGCCAGCAGTCGTCGGACAGGGGAAGGGCAGTACGAGCAGTACTTC CASSRRTGEGQYEQYF
TRBJ1-2 NA NA TRBV6-5 TGTGCCAGCAGTCCCGACTCACATCAAACCTATGGCTACACCTTC CASSPDSHQTYGYTF
TRBJ2-3 NA NA TRBV7-2 TGTGCCAGCAGCTCGATGCCTCTAAGAGGGTTGACAGATACGCAGTATTTT CASSSMPLRGLTDTQYF
TRBJ2-3 TRBD2 NA TRBV30 TGTGCCTGGACTTCTAGCGGGAGAGCCAGAGATACGCAGTATTTT CAWTSSGRARDTQYF
TRBJ2-5 NA NA TRBV7-2 TGTGCCAGCAGCCGATCAGGCTTGGCGGGTGGGGGGGAGACCCAGTACTTC CASSRSGLAGGGETQYF
TRBJ2-3 NA NA TRBV5-4 TGTGCCAGCAGCTCGGGGGCGGGGGCAGATACGCAGTATTTT CASSSGAGADTQYF
TRBJ2-5 TRBD2 once TRBV29-1 TGCAGCGTTGTTCGGGGGGAGAGGACCCAGTACTTC CSVVRGERTQYF
TRBJ2-5 TRBD2 NA TRBV7-3 TGTGCCAGCAGCCCCAGGACTAGCAGACAAGGGACCCAGTACTTC CASSPRTSRQGTQYF
TRBJ2-7 TRBD2 few TRBV30 TGTGCCTGGAGTAGATTAGCGGGCGAGCAGTACTTC CAWSRLAGEQYF
TRBJ1-1 TRBD1 NA TRBV5-6 TGTGCCAGCAGCTTTACTGGGACAGACCCGACCGCTTTCTTT CASSFTGTDPTAFF
TRBJ1-5 NA NA TRBV25-1 TGTGCCAGCAGGGCCTCGGGGGCCGGTCAGCCCCAGCATTTT CASRASGAGQPQHF
TRBJ2-3 NA NA TRBV18 TGTGCCAGCTCACCCCCGGGTTTGACTAGTGGAGGCACAGATACGCAGTATTTT CASSPPGLTSGGTDTQYF
TRBJ2-2 NA NA TRBV18 TGTGCCAGCTCACCCTCCACCGGGGAGCTGTTTTTT CASSPSTGELFF
TRBJ2-1 NA NA TRBV19 TGTGCCAGCGGAGCGGGTTTCTACAATGAGCAGTTCTTC CASGAGFYNEQFF
TRBJ2-7 TRBD2 NA TRBV19 TGTGCCAGTAGTGTTGTTAGCGGGAACTCCTACGAGCAGTACTTC CASSVVSGNSYEQYF
TRBJ2-2 TRBD2 many TRBV5-4 TGTGCCAGCAGCTTGGGGAGTAGCGGGACGTGGACCGGGGAGCTGTTTTTT CASSLGSSGTWTGELFF
TRBJ1-4 NA NA TRBV28 TGTGCCAGCAGTTGGGGGACCCTTGCAACTAATGAAAAACTGTTTTTT CASSWGTLATNEKLFF
TRBJ2-5 TRBD2 NA TRBV28 TGTGCCAGCAACAACCACGGGACTAGCGGGAGAGAGACCCAGTACTTC CASNNHGTSGRETQYF
TRBJ2-1 TRBD2 NA TRBV2 TGTGCCAGCAGCAGATCTAGCGGGGCAAATGAGCAGTTCTTC CASSRSSGANEQFF
TRBJ2-1 TRBD2 NA TRBV11-2 TGTGCCAGCAGCCCCTGGCTAGCGGGGAGCAATGAGCAGTTCTTC CASSPWLAGSNEQFF
TRBJ2-3 NA NA TRBV27 TGTGCCAGCAGCCCGAGGTGGGGGAGCACAGATACGCAGTATTTT CASSPRWGSTDTQYF
TRBJ2-6 NA NA TRBV5-8 TGTGCCAGCAGCTTGTTCCGGTCTGGTGGGGCCAACGTCCTGACTTTC CASSLFRSGGANVLTF
TRBJ2-1 TRBD1 NA TRBV28 TGTGCCAGCAGTAACAGGGGCGCGGAGTCCTACAATGAGCAGTTCTTC CASSNRGAESYNEQFF
TRBJ1-3 NA NA TRBV7-2 TGTGCCAGCAGCTTAGTGGGGACGCAGGCTGGAAACACCATATATTTT CASSLVGTQAGNTIYF
TRBJ1-1 TRBD1 NA TRBV19 TGTGCCAGTAGTAACCTGGGACAGGGGGCTGAAGCTTTCTTT CASSNLGQGAEAFF